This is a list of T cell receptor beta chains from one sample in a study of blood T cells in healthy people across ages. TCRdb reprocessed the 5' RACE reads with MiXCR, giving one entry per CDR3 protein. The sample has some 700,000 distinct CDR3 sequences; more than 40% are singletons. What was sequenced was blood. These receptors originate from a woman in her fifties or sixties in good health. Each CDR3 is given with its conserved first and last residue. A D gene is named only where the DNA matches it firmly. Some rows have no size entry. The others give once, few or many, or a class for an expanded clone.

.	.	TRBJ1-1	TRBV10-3	CAISESEGREAFF	TGTGCCATCAGTGAGTCGGAGGGGAGAGAAGCTTTCTTT
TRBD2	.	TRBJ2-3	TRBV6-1	CASSWSGRTDTQYF	TGTGCCAGCAGTTGGAGCGGGAGAACAGATACGCAGTATTTT
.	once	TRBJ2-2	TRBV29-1	CSVEVGPNTGELFF	TGCAGCGTTGAAGTGGGACCCAACACCGGGGAGCTGTTTTTT
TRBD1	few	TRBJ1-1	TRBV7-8	CASCMYRGDTEAFF	TGTGCCAGCTGTATGTACAGGGGAGACACTGAAGCTTTCTTT
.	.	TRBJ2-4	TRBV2	CASSEGGAKNIQYF	TGTGCCAGCAGTGAAGGGGGGGCCAAAAACATTCAGTACTTC
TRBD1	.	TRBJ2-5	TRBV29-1	CSVDGQGAGETQYF	TGCAGCGTTGACGGACAGGGGGCGGGGGAGACCCAGTACTTC
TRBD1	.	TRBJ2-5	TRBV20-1	CSARGGGWETQYF	TGCAGTGCTAGAGGAGGGGGCTGGGAGACCCAGTACTTC
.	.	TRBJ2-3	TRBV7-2	CASSPSWGGASTDTQYF	TGTGCCAGCAGCCCTAGCTGGGGGGGCGCTAGCACAGATACGCAGTATTTT
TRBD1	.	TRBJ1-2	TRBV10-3	CAISGTGMRAYGYTF	TGTGCCATCAGCGGGACAGGGATGAGAGCTTATGGCTACACCTTC
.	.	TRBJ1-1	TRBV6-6	CASRGFQGPTYTEAFF	TGTGCCAGCAGGGGGTTTCAGGGTCCCACTTACACTGAAGCTTTCTTT
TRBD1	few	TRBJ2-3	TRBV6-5	CASSYYPTGDLTDTQYF	TGTGCCAGCAGTTACTACCCTACAGGGGACCTCACAGATACGCAGTATTTT
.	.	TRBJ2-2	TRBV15	CATSRDPANTGELFF	TGTGCCACCAGCAGAGACCCGGCGAACACCGGGGAGCTGTTTTTT
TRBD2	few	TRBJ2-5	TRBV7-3	CASSLIAGGQETQYF	TGTGCCAGCAGCTTAATAGCGGGGGGGCAAGAGACCCAGTACTTC
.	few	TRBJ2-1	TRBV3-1	CASSQGGRLSYNEQFF	TGTGCCAGCAGCCAAGGGGGGCGCCTCTCCTACAATGAGCAGTTCTTC
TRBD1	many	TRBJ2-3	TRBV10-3	CAISSGQGKDTQYF	TGTGCCATCAGCTCGGGACAGGGGAAAGATACGCAGTATTTT
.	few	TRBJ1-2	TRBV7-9	CASSPQGTYGYTF	TGTGCCAGCAGCCCCCAGGGCACCTATGGCTACACCTTC
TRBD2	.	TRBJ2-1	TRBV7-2	CASRAGREQFF	TGTGCCAGCAGAGCGGGAAGGGAGCAGTTCTTC
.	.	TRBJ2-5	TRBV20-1	CSARDDGVVGQETQYF	TGCAGTGCTAGAGATGACGGGGTAGTAGGCCAAGAGACCCAGTACTTC